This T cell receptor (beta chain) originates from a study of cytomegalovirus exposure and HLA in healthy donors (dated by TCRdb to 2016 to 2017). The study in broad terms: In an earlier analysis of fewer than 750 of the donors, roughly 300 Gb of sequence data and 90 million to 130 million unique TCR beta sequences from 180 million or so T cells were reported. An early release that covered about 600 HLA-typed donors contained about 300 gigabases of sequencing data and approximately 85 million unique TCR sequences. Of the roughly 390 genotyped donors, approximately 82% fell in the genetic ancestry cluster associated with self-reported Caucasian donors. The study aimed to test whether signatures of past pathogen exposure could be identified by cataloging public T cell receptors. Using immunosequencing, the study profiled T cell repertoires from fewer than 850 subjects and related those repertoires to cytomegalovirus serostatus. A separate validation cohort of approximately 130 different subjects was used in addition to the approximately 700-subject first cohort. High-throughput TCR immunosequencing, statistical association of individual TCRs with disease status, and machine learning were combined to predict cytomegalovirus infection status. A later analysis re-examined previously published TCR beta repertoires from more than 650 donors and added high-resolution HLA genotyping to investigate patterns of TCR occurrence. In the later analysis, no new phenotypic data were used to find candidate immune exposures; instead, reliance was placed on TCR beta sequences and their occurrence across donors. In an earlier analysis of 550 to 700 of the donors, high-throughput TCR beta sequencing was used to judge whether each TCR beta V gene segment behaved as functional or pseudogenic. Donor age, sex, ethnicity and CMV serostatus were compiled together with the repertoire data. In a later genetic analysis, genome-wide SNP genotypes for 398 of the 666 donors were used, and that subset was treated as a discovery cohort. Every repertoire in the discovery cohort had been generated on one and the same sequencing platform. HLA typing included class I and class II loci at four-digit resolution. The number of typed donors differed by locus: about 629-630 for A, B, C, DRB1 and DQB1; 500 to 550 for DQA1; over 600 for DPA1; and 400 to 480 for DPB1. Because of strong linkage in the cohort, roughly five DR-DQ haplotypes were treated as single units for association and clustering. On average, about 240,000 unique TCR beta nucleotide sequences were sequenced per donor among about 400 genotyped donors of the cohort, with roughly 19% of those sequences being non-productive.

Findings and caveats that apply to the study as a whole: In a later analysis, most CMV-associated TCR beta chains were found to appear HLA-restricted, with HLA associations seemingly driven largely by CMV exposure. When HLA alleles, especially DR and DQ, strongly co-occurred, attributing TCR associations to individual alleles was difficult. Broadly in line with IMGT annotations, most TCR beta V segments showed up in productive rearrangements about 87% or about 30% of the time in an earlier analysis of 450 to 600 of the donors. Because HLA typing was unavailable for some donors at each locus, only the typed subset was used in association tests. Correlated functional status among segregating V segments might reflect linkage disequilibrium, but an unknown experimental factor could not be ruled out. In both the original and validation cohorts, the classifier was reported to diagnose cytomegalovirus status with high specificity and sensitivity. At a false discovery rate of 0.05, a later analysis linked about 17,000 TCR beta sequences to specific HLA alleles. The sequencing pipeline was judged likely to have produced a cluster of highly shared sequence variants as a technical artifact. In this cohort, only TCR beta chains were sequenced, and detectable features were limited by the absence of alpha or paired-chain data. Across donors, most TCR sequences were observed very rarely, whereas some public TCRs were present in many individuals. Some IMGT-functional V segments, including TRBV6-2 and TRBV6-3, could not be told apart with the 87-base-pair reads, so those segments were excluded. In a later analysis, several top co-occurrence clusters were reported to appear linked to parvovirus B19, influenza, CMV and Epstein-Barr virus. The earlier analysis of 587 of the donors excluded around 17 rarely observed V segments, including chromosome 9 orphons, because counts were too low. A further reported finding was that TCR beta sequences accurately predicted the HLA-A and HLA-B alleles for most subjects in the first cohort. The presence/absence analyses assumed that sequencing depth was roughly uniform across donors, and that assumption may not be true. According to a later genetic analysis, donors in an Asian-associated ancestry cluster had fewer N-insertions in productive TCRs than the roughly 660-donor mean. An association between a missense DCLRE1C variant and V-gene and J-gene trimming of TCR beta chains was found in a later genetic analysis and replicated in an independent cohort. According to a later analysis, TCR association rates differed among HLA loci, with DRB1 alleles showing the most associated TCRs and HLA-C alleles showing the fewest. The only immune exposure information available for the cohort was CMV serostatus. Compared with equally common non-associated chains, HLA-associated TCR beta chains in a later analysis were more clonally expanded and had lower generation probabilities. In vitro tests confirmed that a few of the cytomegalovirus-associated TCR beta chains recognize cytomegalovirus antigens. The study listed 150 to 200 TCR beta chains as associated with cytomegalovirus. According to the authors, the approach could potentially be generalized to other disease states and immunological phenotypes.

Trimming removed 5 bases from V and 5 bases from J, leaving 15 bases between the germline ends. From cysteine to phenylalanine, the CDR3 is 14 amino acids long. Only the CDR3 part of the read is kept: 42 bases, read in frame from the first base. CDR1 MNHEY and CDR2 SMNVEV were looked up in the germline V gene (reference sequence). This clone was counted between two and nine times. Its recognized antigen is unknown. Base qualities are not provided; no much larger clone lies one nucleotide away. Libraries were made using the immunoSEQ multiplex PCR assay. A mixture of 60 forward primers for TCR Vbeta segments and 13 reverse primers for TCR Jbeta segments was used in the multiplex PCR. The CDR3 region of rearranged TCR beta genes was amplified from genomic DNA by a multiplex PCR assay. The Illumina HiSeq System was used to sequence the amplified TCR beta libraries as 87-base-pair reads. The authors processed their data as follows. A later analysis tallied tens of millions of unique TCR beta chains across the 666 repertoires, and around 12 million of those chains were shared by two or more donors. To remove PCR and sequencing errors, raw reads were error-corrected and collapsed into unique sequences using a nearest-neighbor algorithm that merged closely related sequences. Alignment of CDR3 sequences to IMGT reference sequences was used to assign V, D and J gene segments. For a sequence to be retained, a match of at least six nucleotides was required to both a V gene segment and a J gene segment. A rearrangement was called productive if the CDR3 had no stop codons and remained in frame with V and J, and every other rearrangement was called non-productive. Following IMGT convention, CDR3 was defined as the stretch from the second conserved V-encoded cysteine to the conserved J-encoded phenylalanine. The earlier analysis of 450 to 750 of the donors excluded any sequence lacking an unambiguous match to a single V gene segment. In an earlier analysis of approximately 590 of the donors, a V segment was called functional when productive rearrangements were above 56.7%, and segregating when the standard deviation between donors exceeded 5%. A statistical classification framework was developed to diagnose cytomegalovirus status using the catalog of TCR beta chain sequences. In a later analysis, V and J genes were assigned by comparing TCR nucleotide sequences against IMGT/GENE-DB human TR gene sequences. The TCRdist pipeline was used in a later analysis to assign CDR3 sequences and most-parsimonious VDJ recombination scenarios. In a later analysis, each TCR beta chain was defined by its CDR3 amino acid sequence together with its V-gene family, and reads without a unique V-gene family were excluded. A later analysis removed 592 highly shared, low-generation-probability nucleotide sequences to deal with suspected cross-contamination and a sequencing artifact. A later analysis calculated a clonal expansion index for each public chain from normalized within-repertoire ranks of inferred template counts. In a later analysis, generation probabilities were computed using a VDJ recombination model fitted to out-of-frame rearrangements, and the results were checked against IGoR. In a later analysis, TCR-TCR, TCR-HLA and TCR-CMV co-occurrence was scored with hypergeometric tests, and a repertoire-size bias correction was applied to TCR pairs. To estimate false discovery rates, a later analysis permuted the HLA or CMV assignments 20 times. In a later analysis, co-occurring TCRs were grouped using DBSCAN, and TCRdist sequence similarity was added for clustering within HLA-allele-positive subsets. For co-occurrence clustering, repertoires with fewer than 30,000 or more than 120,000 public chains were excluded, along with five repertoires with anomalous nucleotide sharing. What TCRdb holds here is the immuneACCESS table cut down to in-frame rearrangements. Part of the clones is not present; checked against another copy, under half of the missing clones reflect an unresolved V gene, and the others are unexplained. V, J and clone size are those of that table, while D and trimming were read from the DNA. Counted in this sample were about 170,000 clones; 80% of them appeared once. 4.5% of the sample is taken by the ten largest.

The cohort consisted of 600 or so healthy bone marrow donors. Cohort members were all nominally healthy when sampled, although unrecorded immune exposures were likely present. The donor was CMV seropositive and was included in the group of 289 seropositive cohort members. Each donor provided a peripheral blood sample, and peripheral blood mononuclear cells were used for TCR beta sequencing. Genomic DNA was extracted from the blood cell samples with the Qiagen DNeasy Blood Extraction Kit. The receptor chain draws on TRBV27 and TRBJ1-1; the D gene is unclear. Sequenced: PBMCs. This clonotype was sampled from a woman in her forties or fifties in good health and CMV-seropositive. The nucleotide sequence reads TGTGCCAGCAGTCCCAGACACCCATCTACTGAAGCTTTCTTT. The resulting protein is CASSPRHPSTEAFF.